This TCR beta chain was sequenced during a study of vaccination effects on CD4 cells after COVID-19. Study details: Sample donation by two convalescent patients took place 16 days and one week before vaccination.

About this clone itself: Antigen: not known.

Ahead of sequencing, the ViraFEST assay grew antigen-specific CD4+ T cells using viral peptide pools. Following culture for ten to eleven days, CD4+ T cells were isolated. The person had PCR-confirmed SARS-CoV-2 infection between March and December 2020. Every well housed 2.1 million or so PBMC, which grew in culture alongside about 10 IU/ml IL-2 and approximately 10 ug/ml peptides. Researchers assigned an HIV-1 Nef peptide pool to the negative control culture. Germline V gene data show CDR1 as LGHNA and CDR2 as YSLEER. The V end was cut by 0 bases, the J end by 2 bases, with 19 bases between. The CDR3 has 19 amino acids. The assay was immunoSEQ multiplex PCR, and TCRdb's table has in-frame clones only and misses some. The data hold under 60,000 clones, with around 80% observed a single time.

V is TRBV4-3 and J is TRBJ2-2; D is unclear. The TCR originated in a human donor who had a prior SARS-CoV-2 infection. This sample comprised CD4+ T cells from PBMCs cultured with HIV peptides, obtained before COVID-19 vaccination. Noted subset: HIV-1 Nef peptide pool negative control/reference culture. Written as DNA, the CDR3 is TGCGCCAGCAGCCAAGACCCCAGTCGGGCAGGAGAAAACACCGGGGAGCTGTTTTTT. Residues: CASSQDPSRAGENTGELFF.